This entry features one T cell receptor beta chain sequence. These data belong to a study of Ad26.COV2.S vaccination and SARS-CoV-2 variants. TCRdb's table, derived via immunoSEQ multiplex PCR, lists solely in-frame clones and lacks some. The table lists about 180,000 clones, 87% of them singletons. This sample comprised peripheral blood, obtained after recovery from COVID-19. The TCR was taken from a human donor who had recovered from COVID-19.

CDR3 amino acids: CASSTRQGQPQHF. The CDR3 DNA follows: TGTGCCAGTAGTACTCGACAGGGGCAGCCCCAGCATTTT. The chain couples TRBV19 to TRBJ1-5; 8 bases fit TRBD1. Germline assignment: CDR1 LNHDA and CDR2 SQIVND (reference sequence). The CDR3 covers 13 residues. V trimming: 4 bases; J trimming: 7 bases; junction bases outside the gene matches: 3.